The 11 T cell receptor beta chains listed next were all sequenced from one sample in a study of blood T cell repertoires in COVID-19. Sequencing was performed with immunoSEQ multiplex PCR; in TCRdb, only in-frame clones are kept and a portion is missing. The sample gives roughly 300,000 clones, more than 85% of which show up once; around 2% is in the top ten. Sequencing was performed on peripheral blood. The receptors originated from a woman in her 30s with COVID-19, enrolled during active disease.

V gene TRBV4-1 combines with J gene TRBJ2-7; D is perhaps TRBD2 (5 bases). Trimming took off 4 bases at V and 6 bases at J, with 13 bases between the two ends. CDR3 length: 13 residues. Per germline, CDR1 MGHRA and CDR2 YSYEKL. CDR3 sequence reads: CASSPRGIGEQYF. CDR3 DNA: TGCGCCAGCAGCCCCAGAGGGATAGGCGAGCAGTACTTC.

This chain joins TRBV6-5 and TRBJ2-7, with 11 bases fitting TRBD2. Losses at the gene ends were 7 bases for V and 6 bases for J; bases not matched to a gene: 8. Per germline, CDR1 MNHEY and CDR2 SVGAGI. The CDR3 loop spans 14 amino acids. This CDR3 reads CASTTSGTSSEQYF. The CDR3, as DNA: TGTGCCAGCACGACTAGCGGGACCTCCAGCGAGCAGTACTTC.

V and J are TRBV5-8 and TRBJ1-1; tentatively, D is TRBD1 (5 bases). There are 16 residues in the CDR3. Germline CDR1 SGHTS, CDR2 YDEGEE. Trimming pared 4 bases from V and 5 bases from J, leaving 21 bases between. CDR3 DNA: TGTGCCAGCAGCACCGTTAGGACTCGGAGGGGTACTGAAGCTTTCTTT. This gives the protein CASSTVRTRRGTEAFF.

The chain joins TRBV5-5 to TRBJ1-1; D remains unclear. CDR3 length: 16 amino acids. Germline CDR1 reads SGHKS; CDR2 reads YYEKEE (reference sequence). Trimming removed 4 bases from V and 0 bases from J, with 16 bases in between. The chain's CDR3 is CASSMRSEQMNTEAFF. The DNA of the CDR3 is TGTGCCAGCAGCATGAGATCCGAACAGATGAACACTGAAGCTTTCTTT.

The V and J genes are TRBV27 and TRBJ1-2; a weak D match, TRBD1 (5 bases). The CDR3 runs 13 residues. CDR1 and CDR2 from the germline V gene are MNHEY and SMNVEV (reference sequence). With 5 bases removed from V and 5 bases from J, the gap between germline ends came to 12 bases. This chain's CDR3 is CASSPTGGYGYTF. The CDR3 nucleotides read TGTGCCAGCAGTCCGACCGGGGGGTATGGCTACACCTTC.

The rearrangement uses TRBV9 and TRBJ1-1, with 8 bases aligning to TRBD1. Trimming removed 3 bases from V and 5 bases from J; junction bases left unmatched: 9. The germline gives CDR1 SGDLS, CDR2 YYNGEE. The CDR3 runs 15 residues. CDR3 sequence: CASSALQGDGTEAFF. The CDR3 nucleotides read TGTGCCAGCAGCGCCTTACAGGGGGACGGGACTGAAGCTTTCTTT. The full variable domain, its missing parts supplied by reference TRBV9 and TRBJ1-1, is DSGVTQTPKHLITATGQRVTLRCSPRSGDLSVYWYQQSLDQGLQFLIQYYNGEERAKGNILERFSAQQFPDLHSELNLSSLELGDSALYFCASSALQGDGTEAFFGQGTRLTVV.

This chain uses TRBV7-9 with TRBJ2-7; the match to TRBD2 covers 12 bases. Trimming removed 6 bases from V and 7 bases from J; junction bases left unmatched: 10. The length of the CDR3 is 15 residues. Germline CDR1 SEHNR, CDR2 FQNEAQ (reference sequence). The CDR3 sequence: CASSIRLAGVGEQYF. For the CDR3, the DNA is TGTGCCAGCAGTATACGACTAGCGGGAGTTGGGGAGCAGTACTTC.

The chain has TRBV12-3 or TRBV12-4 and TRBJ1-2, with D unclear. V was trimmed by 3 bases and J by 7 bases, leaving 12 bases between them. The CDR3 has 13 amino acids. The CDR3 coding sequence is TGTGCCAGCAGTTTTGGGCAGCACAGTGGCTACACCTTC. Protein product: CASSFGQHSGYTF.

The chain employs TRBV20-1 and TRBJ2-1; the match to TRBD2 covers 7 bases. CDR3 size: 14 residues. The germline gives CDR1 DFQATT, CDR2 SNEGSKA (reference sequence). The ends lost 3 bases at V and 0 bases at J; junction bases unmatched: 2. The CDR3 DNA follows: TGCAGTGCTAGTCTAGCGGTCTCCTACAATGAGCAGTTCTTC. Residues: CSASLAVSYNEQFF.

The chain is built from TRBV7-9 and TRBJ1-1, with D possibly matching TRBD1 (6 bases). The V end was cut by 2 bases, the J end by 1 base, with 11 bases between. The CDR3 runs 15 residues. Germline V gene lookup returns CDR1 SEHNR and CDR2 FQNEAQ (reference sequence). In DNA, the CDR3 is TGTGCCAGCAGCTTACCCACACAGGGGAACACTGAAGCTTTCTTT. Translated: CASSLPTQGNTEAFF.

The rearrangement joins TRBV29-1 to TRBJ1-1, with D perhaps TRBD1 (5 bases). Germline V CDR1 and CDR2: SQVTM, ANQGSEA. V was pared by 6 bases and J by 0 bases, with 11 bases between. The CDR3 contains 13 residues. The CDR3 sequence: CSVRQNMNTEAFF. CDR3 coding DNA: TGCAGCGTACGACAGAACATGAACACTGAAGCTTTCTTT.